The next 6 T cell receptor beta chains were all read from a single sample in a study of beta chain features in type 1 diabetes. Notes on the study in general: Type 1 diabetes patients had TCRB CDR3s that were shorter (moderately but significantly so) in all four CD4+ subsets.

Expressed TCRB transcripts were sequenced because the entire RNA isolate underwent reverse transcription. The table came from immunoSEQ multiplex PCR; TCRdb's copy has only in-frame clones and leaves some out. The table includes 150,000 to 200,000 clones, approximately 7.8% detected once. Their target antigens are unknown. The sequenced material came from central memory CD4+ T cells from blood. The receptor source for this set is a woman in her thirties or forties with type 1 diabetes.

This clone was seen repeatedly, ten times or more. This specimen includes other DNA sequences encoding the same CDR3. The genes are TRBV9 and TRBJ1-1; D not resolved. The ends were cut back, 4 bases at V and 2 bases at J, with 6 bases in the middle. The CDR3 is made up of 12 amino acids. CDR1 is SGDLS, CDR2 YYNGEE, per germline. CDR3 residues: CASSNRNTEAFF. DNA for the CDR3: TGTGCCAGCAGCAATAGAAACACTGAAGCTTTCTTT.

This chain uses TRBV28 with TRBJ1-5; D not resolved. The CDR3 spans 15 residues. Trimming removed 6 bases from V and 11 bases from J, with 23 bases in between. Germline CDR1 and CDR2: MDHEN and SYDVKM. This CDR3 reads CASSRTTPNFGTQHF. The CDR3 bases are TGTGCCAGCAGCCGGACTACACCCAACTTCGGGACCCAGCATTTT.

This sequence joins TRBV7-9 and TRBJ1-6; no definite D call. The CDR3 has 16 amino acids. Trimming left V 1 base short and J 4 bases short, with 11 bases between. In germline, CDR1 is SEHNR, CDR2 FQNEAQ (reference sequence). In DNA, the CDR3 is TGTGCCAGCAGCTTAGTGGAGGGTTTGTATAATTCACCCCTCCACTTT. Its translation is CASSLVEGLYNSPLHF.

V and J are TRBV28 and TRBJ2-6; perhaps TRBD2 as D (6 bases). The CDR3 is 16 amino acids. Trimming left V 0 bases short and J 2 bases short, with 8 bases between. From germline, CDR1 is MDHEN and CDR2 SYDVKM. CDR3 amino acids: CASSLWGEAGANVLTF. The DNA for the CDR3 is TGTGCCAGCAGTTTATGGGGGGAGGCTGGGGCCAACGTCCTGACTTTC.

There are a few counts of this clone. The chain joins TRBV7-2 to TRBJ2-7, with D possibly matching TRBD1 (6 bases). The germline CDR1 and CDR2 sequences are SGHTA and FQGNSA. Trimming left V 2 bases short and J 4 bases short, with 12 bases between. The CDR3 covers 14 residues. CDR3: CASSLRQGIYEQYF. Here the CDR3 DNA reads TGTGCCAGCAGCTTAAGGCAGGGGATATACGAGCAGTACTTC.

V is TRBV7-3 and J is TRBJ2-3; D unresolved. This CDR3 has 12 residues. V was shortened by 6 bases and J by 2 bases, with 6 bases between the two germline ends. Germline CDR1 reads SGHTA; CDR2 reads FQGTGA. The CDR3 is CASRSNTDTQYF. The CDR3 bases are TGTGCCAGCAGGTCAAACACAGATACGCAGTATTTT.